What follows are 25 T cell receptor beta chains derived from one specimen sequenced in a study of identical twins. MiXCR was run by TCRdb on the 5' RACE reads, yielding one entry per CDR3 protein. The sample yields approximately 410,000 distinct CDR3 sequences, under 20% seen once. The sample was naive T cells sorted from blood. The receptors stem from a man aged 45-60 years in good health.

J is TRBJ2-1 and V is TRBV4-1; 7 bases are shared with TRBD2. In germline, CDR1 is MGHRA, CDR2 YSYEKL. The CDR3 length is 15 residues. Germline trimming cut 3 bases from V and 2 bases from J; bases unmatched to any gene: 4. The DNA of the CDR3 is TGCGCCAGCAGCCATCGTGGGGGGGCCTACAATGAGCAGTTCTTC. The encoded protein is CASSHRGGAYNEQFF.

This clonotype was recorded at least ten times. The V and J genes are TRBV20-1 and TRBJ2-2, with D possibly called TRBD1 or TRBD2 (6 bases each). Germline CDR1 is DFQATT and CDR2 is SNEGSKA (reference sequence). The CDR3 is made up of 15 amino acids. V was clipped by 3 bases and J by 1 base, with 12 bases between them. In DNA form, the CDR3 reads TGCAGTGCTAGTCCCCGGGGGCGGAACACCGGGGAGCTGTTTTTT. Amino acid sequence: CSASPRGRNTGELFF.

The rearrangement joins TRBV29-1 to TRBJ2-6, with D perhaps matching TRBD2 (5 bases). The CDR3 totals 14 residues. Deletions cut 4 bases from V and 4 bases from J, with 11 bases between. CDR1 and CDR2 from the germline V gene are SQVTM and ANQGSEA. The CDR3 DNA is TGCAGCGTTGCTCGGGGTTCCGGGGCCAACGTCCTGACTTTC. Its protein is CSVARGSGANVLTF.

This clonotype occurred a few times. This chain joins TRBV5-5 and TRBJ1-2, with D uncertain. Germline V lookup: CDR1 SGHKS, CDR2 YYEKEE (reference sequence). The V end was cut by 4 bases, the J end by 6 bases, with 25 bases between. The CDR3 runs 17 residues. The CDR3 reads CASSLLNTKRTTDGYTF. CDR3 nucleotide sequence: TGTGCCAGCAGCCTACTTAATACTAAAAGGACCACCGATGGCTACACCTTC.

Many counts were recorded for this clonotype. V usage is TRBV29-1 and J usage is TRBJ2-7; D is unresolved. The CDR3 covers 11 residues. V lost 1 base, J lost 4 bases, and 5 bases lay in between. CDR1 and CDR2 from the germline V gene are SQVTM and ANQGSEA. CDR3 in DNA: TGCAGCGTTGAAGTGCGGTACGAGCAGTACTTC. It is translated as CSVEVRYEQYF.

This clonotype was seen repeatedly, ten times or more. V is TRBV10-2 and J is TRBJ2-3; no clear D gene. The CDR3 contains 8 residues. Germline values: CDR1 WSHSY, CDR2 SAAADI. The CDR3 loop is CAAGTQYF. DNA of the CDR3: TGCGCAGCCGGCACGCAGTATTTT.

This chain uses TRBV5-5 with TRBJ2-7; D is unclear. Germline loops: CDR1 SGHKS, CDR2 YYEKEE (reference sequence). Trimming left V 2 bases short and J 4 bases short, with 19 bases between. The CDR3 extends over 16 amino acids. The CDR3 is CASSLSVSADYYEQYF. In DNA form, the CDR3 reads TGTGCCAGCAGCTTATCAGTCAGTGCGGATTATTACGAGCAGTACTTC.

This chain joins TRBV12-3 or TRBV12-4 and TRBJ2-3; D is undetermined. The CDR3 spans 11 residues. Trimming cost V 5 bases and J 7 bases, with 7 bases left between them. The CDR3 protein is CASSTLYTQYF. In DNA form, the CDR3 reads TGTGCCAGCAGTACCTTATATACGCAGTATTTT.

This chain uses TRBV12-3 or TRBV12-4 with TRBJ2-1, with D possibly TRBD1 on 5 matching bases. The ends were cut back, 6 bases at V and 6 bases at J, with 12 bases in the middle. The CDR3 contains 13 residues. The CDR3 region has the DNA TGTGCCAGCAGCATACTTAGGGGCAATGAGCAGTTCTTC. This encodes CASSILRGNEQFF.

This clonotype was seen a handful of times. V gene TRBV15 combines with J gene TRBJ2-1, with 7 bases that match TRBD2. CDR3 length equals 19 residues. Germline CDR1 reads LNHNV; CDR2 reads YYDKDF (reference sequence). V trimming: 0 bases; J trimming: 5 bases; junction bases outside the gene matches: 16. The CDR3 here is CATSRDFLPLASSNNEQFF. The CDR3, as DNA: TGTGCCACCAGCAGAGATTTCCTTCCACTAGCGTCATCCAACAATGAGCAGTTCTTC. Supplemented by reference TRBV15 and TRBJ2-1, the full variable domain reads DAMVIQNPRYQVTQFGKPVTLSCSQTLNHNVMYWYQQKSSQAPKLLFHYYDKDFNNEADTPDNFQSRRPNTSFCFLDIRSPGLGDTAMYLCATSRDFLPLASSNNEQFFGPGTRLTVL.

A few counts support this clonotype. This rearrangement joins TRBV4-3 to TRBJ2-3; 7 bases are a match to TRBD2. CDR3 size: 15 residues. J was trimmed by 4 bases and V by 2 bases; bases with no gene match: 6. Germline CDR1 reads LGHNA; CDR2 reads YSLEER. CDR3: CASSQSGGWSDTQYF. For the CDR3, the DNA is TGCGCCAGCAGCCAATCGGGGGGTTGGTCAGATACGCAGTATTTT.

This clonotype was found many times. This chain connects TRBV28 to TRBJ2-6; D may be TRBD2 (6 bases). Germline V CDR1 and CDR2: MDHEN, SYDVKM. This CDR3 is built from 15 residues. Trimming cost V 7 bases and J 2 bases, with 12 bases left between them. In nucleotides, the CDR3 is TGTGCCAGCACCCAGTGGGGGGCTGGGGCCAACGTCCTGACTTTC. Translated, it gives CASTQWGAGANVLTF.

This clonotype was seen repeatedly, ten times or more. The rearrangement links TRBV28 to TRBJ2-7; tentative D call: TRBD2 (5 bases). Trimming left V 6 bases short and J 3 bases short, with 9 bases between. This CDR3 region has 12 residues. In germline, CDR1 is MDHEN, CDR2 SYDVKM. This CDR3 reads CASSLGLYEQYF. The CDR3 nucleotides read TGTGCCAGCAGCTTAGGACTCTACGAGCAGTACTTC. Complete variable domain (other parts from reference TRBV28 and TRBJ2-7): DVKVTQSSRYLVKRTGEKVFLECVQDMDHENMFWYRQDPGLGLRLIYFSYDVKMKEKGDIPEGYSVSREKKERFSLILESASTNQTSMYLCASSLGLYEQYFGPGTRLTVT.

The gene calls are TRBV12-3 or TRBV12-4 and TRBJ1-5, with TRBD1 matching over 7 bases. V dropped 5 bases and J dropped 6; count of bases not matched to a gene: 10. CDR3 length equals 15 residues. CDR3 DNA sequence: TGTGCCAGCAGTAGGGGACAGCGGATCTCTCAGCCCCAGCATTTT. It translates to CASSRGQRISQPQHF.

This clonotype was seen a handful of times. The chain couples TRBV4-1 to TRBJ2-1; no reliable D call. Trimming left V 3 bases short and J 1 base short, with 7 bases between. This CDR3 spans 14 amino acids. Germline V CDR1 and CDR2: MGHRA, YSYEKL. The CDR3 reads CASSHTGSYNEQFF. The CDR3 region has the DNA TGCGCCAGCAGCCATACTGGTTCCTACAATGAGCAGTTCTTC.

The rearrangement links TRBV9 to TRBJ2-7; 9 nucleotides line up with TRBD2. The germline CDR1 and CDR2 sequences are SGDLS and YYNGEE. The CDR3 consists of 14 residues. V shed 2 bases, J shed 2 bases, and the junction held 2 bases outside the gene matches. The CDR3 is CASSVGTSTYEQYF. For the CDR3, the DNA is TGTGCCAGCAGCGTGGGGACTAGCACCTACGAGCAGTACTTC.

This chain connects TRBV13 to TRBJ2-7; 14 bases are shared with TRBD2. In germline, CDR1 is PRHDT, CDR2 FYEKMQ (reference sequence). The CDR3 runs to 18 residues. Trimming at V came to 4 bases and at J to 0 bases, leaving 8 bases not matched to a gene. The CDR3 DNA reads TGTGCCAGCAGCTCCAACGGACTAGCGGGAGGACCCTCCTACGAGCAGTACTTC. It specifies CASSSNGLAGGPSYEQYF. Drawing the rest from reference TRBV13 and TRBJ2-7, the complete variable domain is AAGVIQSPRHLIKEKRETATLKCYPIPRHDTVYWYQQGPGQDPQFLISFYEKMQSDKGSIPDRFSAQQFSDYHSELNMSSLELGDSALYFCASSSNGLAGGPSYEQYFGPGTRLTVT.

This clonotype was recorded at least ten times. This chain connects TRBV29-1 to TRBJ2-1; D uncertain. CDR1 and CDR2 from the germline V gene are SQVTM and ANQGSEA. Trimming left V 3 bases short and J 5 bases short, with 11 bases between. This CDR3 has 13 amino acids. CDR3 region: CSVDQAIDNEQFF. CDR3 nucleotides: TGCAGCGTTGACCAGGCCATCGACAATGAGCAGTTCTTC.

This clonotype was picked up many times. The gene calls are TRBV12-3 or TRBV12-4 and TRBJ1-2, with 8 bases lining up with TRBD1. With 8 bases clipped from V and 8 bases from J, the junction kept 4 bases outside the gene matches. This CDR3 contains 11 residues. Written as DNA, the CDR3 is TGTGCCAGCCAGGGGGCGAAGGGCTACACCTTC. Translating it yields CASQGAKGYTF.

This clonotype appeared a few times. The chain joins TRBV30 to TRBJ2-5; D gene ambiguous. Looked up from germline, CDR1 is GTSNPN and CDR2 is SVGIG (reference sequence). The CDR3 consists of 10 residues. V lost 2 bases and J lost 4, with 2 bases in between. This CDR3 reads CAWSIETQYF. CDR3 in DNA: TGTGCCTGGAGTATAGAGACCCAGTACTTC. Full variable domain (missing parts from reference TRBV30 and TRBJ2-5): SQTIHQWPATLVQPVGSPLSLECTVEGTSNPNLYWYRQAAGRGLQLLFYSVGIGQISSEVPQNLSASRPQDRQFILSSKKLLLSDSGFYLCAWSIETQYFGPGTRLLVL.

This clonotype was counted between two and nine times. This chain connects TRBV7-2 to TRBJ2-5, with TRBD2 identical over 15 bases. Germline V gives CDR1 SGHTA, CDR2 FQGNSA. V was clipped by 3 bases and J by 2 bases; unmatched bases: 4. The CDR3 sequence is 17 residues long. This CDR3 reads CASSLGTSGRTQETQYF. The DNA of the CDR3 is TGTGCCAGCAGCTTGGGGACTAGCGGGAGGACTCAAGAGACCCAGTACTTC.

This clonotype was counted only a few times. This chain connects TRBV6-2 or TRBV6-3 to TRBJ1-5, with 9 positions matching TRBD1. CDR1 and CDR2 (germline): MNHEY, SVGEGT. This CDR3 is built from 15 residues. Trimming took 6 bases from V and 0 from J; bases not matched to a gene: 3. The CDR3 loop is CASRSTGGSNQPQHF. The CDR3 coding sequence is TGTGCCAGCAGATCGACAGGGGGTAGCAATCAGCCCCAGCATTTT.

Ten or more counts support this clonotype. The chain uses TRBV28 and TRBJ1-6; D perhaps matches TRBD1 (5 bases). Trimming took off 3 bases at V and 9 bases at J, with 15 bases between the two ends. The CDR3 consists of 15 residues. CDR1 MDHEN and CDR2 SYDVKM come from the germline V gene. CDR3 sequence reads: CASSFLGSGGSPLHF. The CDR3 nucleotides are TGTGCCAGCAGTTTTTTAGGAAGTGGGGGTTCACCCCTCCACTTT.

This chain joins TRBV6-5 and TRBJ2-7, with a possible D match to TRBD2 (5 bases). Trimming took off 7 bases at V and 0 bases at J, with 16 bases between the two ends. There are 15 residues in the CDR3. The germline gives CDR1 MNHEY, CDR2 SVGAGI. Here the CDR3 DNA reads TGTGCCAGCACTTCCCCGAGGACTGGCTCCTACGAGCAGTACTTC. This gives the protein CASTSPRTGSYEQYF.

The V and J genes are TRBV20-1 and TRBJ2-3; 10 bases are shared with TRBD2. Germline V lookup: CDR1 DFQATT, CDR2 SNEGSKA (reference sequence). Germline trimming cut 6 bases from V and 2 bases from J; bases unmatched to any gene: 8. The CDR3 is 15 residues long. CDR3 sequence (DNA): TGCAGTGCCAAGAAGAGCGGGAGGGCCACAGATACGCAGTATTTT. Its protein product is CSAKKSGRATDTQYF.